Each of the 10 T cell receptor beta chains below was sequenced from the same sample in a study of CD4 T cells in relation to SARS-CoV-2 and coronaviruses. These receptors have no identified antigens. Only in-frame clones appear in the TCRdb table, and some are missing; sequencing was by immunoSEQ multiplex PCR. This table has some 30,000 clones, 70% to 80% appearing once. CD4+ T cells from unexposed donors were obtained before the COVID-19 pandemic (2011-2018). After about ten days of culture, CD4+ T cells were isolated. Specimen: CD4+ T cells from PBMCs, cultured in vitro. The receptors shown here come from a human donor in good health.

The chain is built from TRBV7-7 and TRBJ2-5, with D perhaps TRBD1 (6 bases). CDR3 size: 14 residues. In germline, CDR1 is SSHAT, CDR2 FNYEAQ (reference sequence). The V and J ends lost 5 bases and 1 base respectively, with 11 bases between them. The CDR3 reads CASSPVQGQETQYF. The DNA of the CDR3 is TGTGCCAGCAGCCCGGTACAGGGCCAAGAGACCCAGTACTTC.

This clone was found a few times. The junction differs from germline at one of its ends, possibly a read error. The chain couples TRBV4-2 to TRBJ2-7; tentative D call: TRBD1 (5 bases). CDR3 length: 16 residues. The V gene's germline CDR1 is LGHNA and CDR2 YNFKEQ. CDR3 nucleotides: TGTGCCAGCAGTCAAGGTCCTGAGTTGCAGGGTGGGTTGCAGTACTTC. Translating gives CASSQGPELQGGLQYF.

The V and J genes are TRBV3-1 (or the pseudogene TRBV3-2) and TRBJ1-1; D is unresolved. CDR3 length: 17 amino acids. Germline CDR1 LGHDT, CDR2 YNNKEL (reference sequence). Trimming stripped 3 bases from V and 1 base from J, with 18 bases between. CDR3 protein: CASSHDMGLERNTEAFF. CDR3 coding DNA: TGTGCCAGCAGCCACGACATGGGATTGGAAAGGAACACTGAAGCTTTCTTT.

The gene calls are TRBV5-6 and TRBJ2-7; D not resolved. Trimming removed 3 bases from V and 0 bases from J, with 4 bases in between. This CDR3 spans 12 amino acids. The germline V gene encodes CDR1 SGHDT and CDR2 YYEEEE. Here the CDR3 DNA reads TGTGCCAGCAGCTCGAGCTCCTACGAGCAGTACTTC. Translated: CASSSSSYEQYF.

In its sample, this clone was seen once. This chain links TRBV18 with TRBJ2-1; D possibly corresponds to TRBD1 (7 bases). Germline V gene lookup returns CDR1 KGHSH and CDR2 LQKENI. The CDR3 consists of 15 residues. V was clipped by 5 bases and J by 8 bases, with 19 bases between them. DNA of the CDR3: TGTGCCAGCTCAGTCCGACAGGGAGGTTATTATGAGCAGTTCTTC. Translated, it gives CASSVRQGGYYEQFF.

The CDR3 here is CASSPSPGGKEQYF. CDR3 sequence (DNA): TGTGCCAGCAGCCCAAGCCCCGGGGGCAAGGAGCAGTACTTC. The gene calls are TRBV7-8 and TRBJ2-7, with D perhaps being TRBD1 or TRBD2 (6 bases each). Germline CDR1 reads SGHVS; CDR2 reads FQNEAQ. The CDR3 has 14 residues. V was pared by 5 bases and J by 7 bases, with 18 bases between.

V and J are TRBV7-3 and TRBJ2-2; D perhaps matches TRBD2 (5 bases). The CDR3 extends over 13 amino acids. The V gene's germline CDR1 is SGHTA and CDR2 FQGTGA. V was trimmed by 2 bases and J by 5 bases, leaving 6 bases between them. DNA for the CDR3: TGTGCCAGCAGCTTATGGAGGACCGGGGAGCTGTTTTTT. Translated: CASSLWRTGELFF.

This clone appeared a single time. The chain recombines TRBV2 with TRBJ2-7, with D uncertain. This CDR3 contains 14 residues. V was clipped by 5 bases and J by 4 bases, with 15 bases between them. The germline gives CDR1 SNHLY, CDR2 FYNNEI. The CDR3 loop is CASSQTVTFYEQYF. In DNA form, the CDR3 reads TGTGCCAGCAGTCAGACTGTTACGTTTTACGAGCAGTACTTC.

The CDR3 DNA reads as TGCAGCGTTGAAGGAGGATGGAACACTGAAGCTTTCTTT. This gives the protein CSVEGGWNTEAFF. The V call is TRBV29-1, the J call TRBJ1-1; D not certain. Trimming pared 1 base from V and 1 base from J, leaving 7 bases between. CDR3 length: 13 amino acids. Germline values: CDR1 SQVTM, CDR2 ANQGSEA.

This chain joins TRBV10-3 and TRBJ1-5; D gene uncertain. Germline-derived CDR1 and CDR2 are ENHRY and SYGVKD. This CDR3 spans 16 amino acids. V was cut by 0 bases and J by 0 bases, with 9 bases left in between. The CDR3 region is CAISESGRGSNQPQHF. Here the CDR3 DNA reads TGTGCCATCAGTGAGTCGGGGAGAGGTAGCAATCAGCCCCAGCATTTT.